This T cell receptor (beta chain) was captured by sequencing in a study of cytomegalovirus exposure and HLA in healthy donors. Primers: 60 Vbeta forward and 13 Jbeta reverse. Clones were sequenced by immunoSEQ multiplex PCR, and TCRdb holds only the in-frame ones, with some missing. The repertoire has more than 90,000 clones, around 74% of them found once; the top ten carry about 6.6%. General study results and limits: Among CMV-associated TCR beta chains, most appeared HLA-restricted in a later analysis. No immune exposure information besides CMV serostatus was available.

Trimming took 6 bases from V and 8 from J, leaving 23 bases between them. The CDR3 sequence is 16 residues long. Germline lookup yields CDR1 MNHNY and CDR2 SVGAGI (reference sequence). This clone was counted between two and nine times. Its antigen is not identified. Sequenced input: PBMCs. The source is a middle-aged man in good health and CMV-seropositive. The V gene is TRBV6-6, the J gene TRBJ2-4, with D possibly being TRBD2 (6 bases). The CDR3 is CASSRSDSKPGDIQYF. DNA of the CDR3: TGTGCCAGCAGCCGCAGTGACAGTAAACCGGGGGACATTCAGTACTTC.